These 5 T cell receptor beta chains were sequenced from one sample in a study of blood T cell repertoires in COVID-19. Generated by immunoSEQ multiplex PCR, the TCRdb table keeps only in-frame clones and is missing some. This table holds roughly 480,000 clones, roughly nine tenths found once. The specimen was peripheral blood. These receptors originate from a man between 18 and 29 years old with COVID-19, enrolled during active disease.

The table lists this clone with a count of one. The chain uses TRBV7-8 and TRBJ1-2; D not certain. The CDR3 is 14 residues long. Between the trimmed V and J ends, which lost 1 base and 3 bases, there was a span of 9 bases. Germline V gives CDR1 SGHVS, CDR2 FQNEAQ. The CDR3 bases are TGTGCCAGCAGCTTAGGGGCCACCTACTATGGCTACACCTTC. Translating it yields CASSLGATYYGYTF.

The CDR3 protein is CASSPGTATGELFF. In DNA, the CDR3 is TGTGCCAGCAGCCCCGGGACAGCTACCGGGGAGCTGTTTTTT. The chain has TRBV5-4 and TRBJ2-2; 7 nucleotides agree with TRBD1. Trimming took 4 bases from V and 5 from J; bases not matched to a gene: 5. CDR3 length: 14 amino acids. Per germline, CDR1 SGHNT and CDR2 YYREEE (reference sequence).

Here the CDR3 DNA reads TGTGCCAGCTCATCTCTATACAATGAGCAGTTCTTC. As protein: CASSSLYNEQFF. This sequence joins TRBV18 and TRBJ2-1; D remains unclear. The CDR3 loop spans 12 amino acids. Trimming removed 5 bases at V and 4 bases at J, with 6 bases between. The germline CDR1 and CDR2 sequences are KGHSH and LQKENI.

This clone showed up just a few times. Here the CDR3 DNA reads TGCGCCAGCAGCCAAGATCCACAGGGGAACACTGAAGCTTTCTTT. Residues: CASSQDPQGNTEAFF. V gene TRBV4-1 combines with J gene TRBJ1-1, with a tentative D call TRBD1 (6 bases). Trimming cost V 0 bases and J 1 base, with 9 bases left between them. Germline CDR1 and CDR2: MGHRA and YSYEKL. The CDR3 runs to 15 residues.

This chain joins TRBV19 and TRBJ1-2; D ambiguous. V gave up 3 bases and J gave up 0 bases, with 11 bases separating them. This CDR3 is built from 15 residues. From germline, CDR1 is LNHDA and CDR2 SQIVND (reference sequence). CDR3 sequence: CASSIRGSANYGYTF. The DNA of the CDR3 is TGTGCCAGTAGTATCCGGGGTTCAGCTAACTATGGCTACACCTTC.